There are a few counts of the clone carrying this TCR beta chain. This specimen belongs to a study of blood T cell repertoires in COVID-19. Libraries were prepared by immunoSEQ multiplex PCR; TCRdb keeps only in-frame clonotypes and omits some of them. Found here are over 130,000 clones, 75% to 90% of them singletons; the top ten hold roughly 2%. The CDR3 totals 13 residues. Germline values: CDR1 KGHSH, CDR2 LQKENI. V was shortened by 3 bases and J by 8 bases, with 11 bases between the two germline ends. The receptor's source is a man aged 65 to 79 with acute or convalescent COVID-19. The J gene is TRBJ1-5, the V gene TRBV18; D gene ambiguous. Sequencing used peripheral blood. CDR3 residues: CASSPPGREPQHF. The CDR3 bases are TGTGCCAGCTCACCTCCCGGGCGGGAGCCCCAGCATTTT.